What follows are 8 T cell receptor beta chains derived from one specimen sequenced in a study of T cell repertoires in cytomegalovirus infection (dated by TCRdb to about 2019). The sequencing machine was an Illumina HiSeq 1500. TCRdb trimmed public reads at Q25 via fastp, called clones via MiXCR and kept in-frame beta chains. CDR3 protein sequences are deduplicated, and each keeps its most common genes and DNA. In all, the sample holds some 680,000 distinct CDR3 sequences, and 35% to 45% of those were seen once. The ten most abundant clones make up under 3% of the sample. The sample taken for sequencing was PBMCs. These receptors originate from a human donor in good health (CMV status not recorded). Some clones in this sample may be carry-over from other donors' samples.

This rearrangement joins TRBV6-5 to TRBJ1-2, with D possibly TRBD1 on 6 matching bases. CDR1 is MNHEY and CDR2 is SVGAGI in the germline V gene. Trimming took off 6 bases at V and 0 bases at J, with 14 bases between the two ends. The CDR3 contains 15 residues. The CDR3 is CASRPRTDPNYGYTF. In DNA, the CDR3 is TGTGCCAGCAGACCCCGGACAGATCCTAACTATGGCTACACCTTC.

This clonotype has a count of ten or more. The CDR3 loop is CASSLYVDYGYTF. The CDR3 DNA is TGTGCCAGCAGTTTATACGTGGACTATGGCTACACCTTC. The chain recombines TRBV28 with TRBJ1-2; D ambiguous. The germline V gene encodes CDR1 MDHEN and CDR2 SYDVKM. There are 13 residues in the CDR3. Trimming took off 1 base at V and 3 bases at J, with 6 bases between the two ends.

The gene calls are TRBV5-1 and TRBJ2-7; D is possibly TRBD2 (5 bases). CDR1 and CDR2 from the germline V gene are SGHRS and YFSETQ. V was cut by 4 bases and J by 5 bases, with 13 bases left in between. The CDR3 has 13 amino acids. The CDR3 reads CASSGRGPNEQYF. The CDR3 bases are TGCGCCAGCAGCGGGCGCGGGCCCAACGAGCAGTACTTC.

Concerning this clonotype: With a much larger clone just one base away, this may be a read error. This chain links TRBV7-2 with TRBJ2-1; 10 bases are a match to TRBD2. The CDR3 runs to 13 residues. Germline values: CDR1 SGHTA, CDR2 FQGNSA. The CDR3 nucleotides are TGTGCCAGCAGCTCGGGACTAGCGTATGAGCAGATCTTC. It translates to CASSSGLAYEQIF.

This clonotype has a handful of counts. The chain is built from TRBV12-3 or TRBV12-4 and TRBJ2-1; TRBD1 might be the D (6 bases). V dropped 6 bases and J dropped 0 bases, with 12 bases sitting between them. CDR3 size: 15 residues. The CDR3 here is CASSGQGSSYNEQFF. Written as DNA, the CDR3 is TGTGCCAGCAGCGGGCAGGGGAGCTCCTACAATGAGCAGTTCTTC.

This clonotype was found a few times. This chain connects TRBV5-4 to TRBJ2-2; 9 bases fit TRBD1. The CDR3 has 15 amino acids. From germline, CDR1 is SGHNT and CDR2 YYREEE (reference sequence). V shed 0 bases and J 6 bases; nucleotides not matched to a gene: 3. CDR3 in amino acids: CASSLGDRAAGELFF. CDR3 DNA sequence: TGTGCCAGCAGCTTGGGGGACAGGGCCGCCGGGGAGCTGTTTTTT.

This chain links TRBV14 with TRBJ1-6, with D maybe TRBD1 (5 bases). V was shortened by 10 bases and J by 7 bases, with 14 bases between the two germline ends. CDR3 size: 13 residues. Germline V CDR1 and CDR2: SGHDN, FVKESK. The DNA of the CDR3 is TGTGCCACCCGAAGGGACCCGAATTCACCCCTCCACTTT. Its translation: CATRRDPNSPLHF.

This clonotype was found a few times. The chain carries TRBV4-1 and TRBJ1-4; D may be TRBD1 (6 bases). Per the germline V gene, CDR1 is MGHRA and CDR2 is YSYEKL. CDR3 length: 15 amino acids. V lost 4 bases to trimming and J lost 7 bases, with 16 bases between them. In DNA form, the CDR3 reads TGCGCCAGCAGCCGCAACAGGGTAGCCAGTGAAAAACTGTTTTTT. Translation gives CASSRNRVASEKLFF.